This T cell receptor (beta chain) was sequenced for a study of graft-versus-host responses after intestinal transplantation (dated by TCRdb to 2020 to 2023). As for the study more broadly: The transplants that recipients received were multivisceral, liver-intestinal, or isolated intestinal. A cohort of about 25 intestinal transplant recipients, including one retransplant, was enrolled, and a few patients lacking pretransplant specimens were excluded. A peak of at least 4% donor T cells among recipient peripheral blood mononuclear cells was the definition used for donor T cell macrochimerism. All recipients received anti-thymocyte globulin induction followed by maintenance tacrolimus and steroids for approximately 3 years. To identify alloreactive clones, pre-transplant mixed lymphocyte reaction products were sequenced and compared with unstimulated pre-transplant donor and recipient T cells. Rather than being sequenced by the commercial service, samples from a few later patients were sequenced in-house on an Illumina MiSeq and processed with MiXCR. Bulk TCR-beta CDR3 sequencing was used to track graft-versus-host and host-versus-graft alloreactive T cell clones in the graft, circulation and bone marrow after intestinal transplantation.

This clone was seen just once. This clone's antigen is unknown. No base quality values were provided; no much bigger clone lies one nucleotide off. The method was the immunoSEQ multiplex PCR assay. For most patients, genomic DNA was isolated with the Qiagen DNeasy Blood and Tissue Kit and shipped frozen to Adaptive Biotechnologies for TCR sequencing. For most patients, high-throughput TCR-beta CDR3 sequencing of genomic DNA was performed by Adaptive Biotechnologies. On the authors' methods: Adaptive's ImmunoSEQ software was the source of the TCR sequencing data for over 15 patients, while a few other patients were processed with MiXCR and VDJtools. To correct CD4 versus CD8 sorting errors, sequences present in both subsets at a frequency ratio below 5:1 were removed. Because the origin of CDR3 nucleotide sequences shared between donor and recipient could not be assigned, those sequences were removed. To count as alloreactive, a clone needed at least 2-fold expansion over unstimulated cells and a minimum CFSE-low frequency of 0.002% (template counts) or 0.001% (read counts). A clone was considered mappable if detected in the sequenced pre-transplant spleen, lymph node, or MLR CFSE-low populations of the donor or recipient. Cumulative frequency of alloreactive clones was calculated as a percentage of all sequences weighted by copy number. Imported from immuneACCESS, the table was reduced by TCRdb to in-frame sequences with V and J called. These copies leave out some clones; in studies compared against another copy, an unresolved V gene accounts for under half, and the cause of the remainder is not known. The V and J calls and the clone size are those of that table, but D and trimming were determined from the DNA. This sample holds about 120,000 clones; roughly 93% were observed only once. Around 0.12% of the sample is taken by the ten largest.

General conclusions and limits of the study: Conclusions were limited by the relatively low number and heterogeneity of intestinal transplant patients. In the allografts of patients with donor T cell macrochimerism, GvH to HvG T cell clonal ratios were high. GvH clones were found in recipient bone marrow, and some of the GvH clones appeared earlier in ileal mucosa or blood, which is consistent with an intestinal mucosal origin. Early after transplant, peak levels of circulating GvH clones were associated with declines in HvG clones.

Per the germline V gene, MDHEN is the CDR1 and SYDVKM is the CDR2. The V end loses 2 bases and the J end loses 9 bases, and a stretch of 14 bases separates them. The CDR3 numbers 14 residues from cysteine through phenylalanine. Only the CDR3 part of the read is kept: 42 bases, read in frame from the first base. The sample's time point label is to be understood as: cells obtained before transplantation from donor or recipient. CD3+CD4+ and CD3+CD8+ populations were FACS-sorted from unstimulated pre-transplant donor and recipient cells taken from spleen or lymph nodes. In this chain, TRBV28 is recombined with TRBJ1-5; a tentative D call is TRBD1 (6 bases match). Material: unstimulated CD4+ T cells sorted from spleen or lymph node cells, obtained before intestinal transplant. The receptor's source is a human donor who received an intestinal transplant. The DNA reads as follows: TGTGCCAGCAGTTTAGGGACATGGGTAGTGCCCCAGCATTTT. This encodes CASSLGTWVVPQHF.